Shown below are 20 T cell receptor beta chains from a single sample sequenced in a study of glioma-infiltrating T cells. Amplification of TCR alpha and beta CDR3 regions from RNA used iRepertoire nested multiplex PCR. In TCRdb, the multiplex PCR reads were re-called with MiXCR into one record per CDR3 protein. The table has about 200,000 distinct CDR3 sequences, around 32% seen once. Material: glioma tissue, nonneoplastic brain tissue, or PBMCs (not recorded which). The receptors originated from a human donor with low-grade glioma or glioblastoma, undergoing nonglioma brain surgery, or in good health (not recorded which).

This clonotype came up many times. V gene TRBV6-1 combines with J gene TRBJ2-7; 9 bases line up with TRBD2. The ends lost 5 bases at V and 0 bases at J; junction bases unmatched: 8. Looked up from germline, CDR1 is MNHNS and CDR2 is SASEGT. The CDR3 length is 16 residues. The CDR3, as DNA: TGTGCCAGCAGTTCTTTCCTAGCGGGGACCTCCTACGAGCAGTACTTC. Translation: CASSSFLAGTSYEQYF.

This clonotype showed up just a few times. At one boundary the junction diverges from the germline segment, which might be a read error. J is TRBJ2-1 and V is TRBV20-1, with D perhaps assigned TRBD1 or TRBD2 (6 bases each). This CDR3 comprises 15 residues. Germline V gene sequence: CDR1 DFQATT, CDR2 SNEGSKA (reference sequence). The CDR3 loop reads CSANLRGTYNNEQLF. The DNA for the CDR3 is TGCAGTGCGAATCTGAGGGGGACTTATAACAATGAGCAGCTCTTC.

This clonotype showed up many times. The V and J genes are TRBV18 and TRBJ1-5, with D unresolved. The CDR3 is made up of 15 amino acids. CDR1 is KGHSH and CDR2 is LQKENI in the germline V gene. The V end was cut by 3 bases, the J end by 0 bases, with 9 bases between. The CDR3 sequence: CASSPAQLSNQPQHF. The CDR3 nucleotides read TGTGCCAGCTCACCGGCGCAGCTTAGCAATCAGCCCCAGCATTTT.

A note on this clonotype: With a much larger clone just one base away, this may be a read error. The rearrangement links TRBV7-8 to TRBJ2-5; 7 positions agree with TRBD2. The germline V gene has CDR1 SGHVS and CDR2 FQNEAQ. Trimming removed 1 base from V and 13 bases from J; junction bases left unmatched: 9. CDR3 length: 13 amino acids. The CDR3 here is CASSLVTSNARYF. CDR3 nucleotides: TGTGCCAGCAGCTTAGTGACTAGCAATGCCCGGTACTTC.

This chain connects TRBV12-3 or TRBV12-4 to TRBJ1-5, with unresolved D. The CDR3 consists of 13 residues. V lost 2 bases and J lost 6, with 8 bases in between. The CDR3 nucleotides are TGTGCCAGCAGTTTAACGTCAGGTCAGCCCCAGCATTTT. Protein product: CASSLTSGQPQHF.

This clonotype was counted at least ten times. The V gene is TRBV20-1, the J gene TRBJ2-5, with 13 bases aligning to TRBD2. Germline V gene data show CDR1 as DFQATT and CDR2 as SNEGSKA (reference sequence). The CDR3 is 17 amino acids. Unmatched junction bases numbered 8, after V lost 0 bases and J lost 4 bases. Written as DNA, the CDR3 is TGCAGTGCTAGAGATTACCTGACTAGCGGGGGGATAGAGACCCAGTACTTC. This codes for CSARDYLTSGGIETQYF.

This clonotype has a count of ten or more. This rearrangement joins TRBV6-1 to TRBJ1-5, with D hard to call. This CDR3 region has 13 residues. Deletions cut 6 bases from V and 0 bases from J, with 6 bases between. CDR1 MNHNS and CDR2 SASEGT come from the germline V gene. The DNA of the CDR3 is TGTGCCAGCAGCTTGGATAGCAATCAGCCCCAGCATTTT. The encoded protein is CASSLDSNQPQHF.

The chain combines TRBV11-3 with TRBJ2-7, with TRBD2 matching 9 bases. CDR3 length: 15 residues. Germline lookup yields CDR1 SGHNT and CDR2 YENEEA. Germline trimming cut 3 bases from V and 0 bases from J; bases unmatched to any gene: 3. CDR3 nucleotide sequence: TGTGCCAGCAGCTTTGCTAGCGGGATCTCCTACGAGCAGTACTTC. It codes for CASSFASGISYEQYF.

The chain is built from TRBV29-1 and TRBJ2-3; D might be TRBD1 or TRBD2, each matching 5 bases. Trimming took off 3 bases at V and 4 bases at J, with 14 bases between the two ends. This CDR3 is built from 14 residues. From germline, CDR1 is SQVTM and CDR2 ANQGSEA. The CDR3 DNA is TGCAGCGTTGAGGGCAGGGAGATCTCAGATACGCAGTATTTT. It codes for CSVEGREISDTQYF.

About this clonotype: A much larger clone lies one base from this, so it may be a read error. Since the CDR3 does not end with the conserved phenylalanine or tryptophan, this likely comes from a read error. J is TRBJ2-7 and V is TRBV7-2, with 13 bases aligning to TRBD2. The CDR3 length is 15 residues. V was clipped by 5 bases and J by 3 bases; unmatched bases: 4. CDR1 and CDR2 (germline): SGHTA, FQGNSA. Written as DNA, the CDR3 is TGTGCCAGCAGCGAAGGACTAGCGGGAGTCTACGAGCAGTACTAC. Translated: CASSEGLAGVYEQYY.

This clonotype was seen ten or more times. The gene calls are TRBV7-2 and TRBJ2-7; a weak D match, TRBD2 (5 bases). Germline V gives CDR1 SGHTA, CDR2 FQGNSA. Trimming took off 2 bases at V and 3 bases at J, with 17 bases between the two ends. CDR3 length: 16 amino acids. This CDR3 is CASSLSLPAENYEQYF. CDR3 nucleotide sequence: TGTGCCAGCAGCTTATCGTTACCAGCGGAGAACTACGAGCAGTACTTC.

This clonotype was seen at least ten times. The J gene is TRBJ2-3, the V gene TRBV7-6, with 12 positions matching TRBD1. Germline CDR1 and CDR2: SGHVS and FNYEAQ. This CDR3 has 15 residues. Unmatched junction bases numbered 4, after V lost 5 bases and J lost 4 bases. This CDR3 is CASSIGTGGADTQYF. CDR3 nucleotides: TGTGCCAGCAGCATCGGGACAGGGGGCGCAGATACGCAGTATTTT.

This clonotype was seen more than once but under ten times. The chain recombines TRBV7-2 with TRBJ2-1; 7 bases are shared with TRBD2. This CDR3 contains 16 residues. Looked up from germline, CDR1 is SGHTA and CDR2 is FQGNSA. Trimming took 1 base from V and 4 from J; bases not matched to a gene: 7. CDR3 coding DNA: TGTGCCAGCAGCTTAGAGTCGACTAGCCCTTACAATGAGCAGTTCTTC. Translation gives CASSLESTSPYNEQFF.

The gene calls are TRBV30 and TRBJ1-1, with D maybe TRBD1 (5 bases). The CDR3 spans 13 residues. V lost 3 bases, J lost 7 bases, and 15 bases lay in between. Germline V gives CDR1 GTSNPN, CDR2 SVGIG (reference sequence). CDR3 DNA sequence: TGTGCCTGGAGCCGGGGGGGGAGGAATGAAGCTTTCTTT. Amino acid sequence: CAWSRGGRNEAFF.

This clonotype was observed at least ten times. The V and J genes are TRBV7-9 and TRBJ1-6, with no clear D. Trimming removed 5 bases from V and 0 bases from J, with 11 bases in between. CDR1 SEHNR and CDR2 FQNEAQ come from the germline V gene (reference sequence). The CDR3 is 16 amino acids. This chain's CDR3 is CASSASVSSYNSPLHF. The CDR3 DNA reads as TGTGCCAGCAGCGCGTCTGTTAGCTCCTATAATTCACCCCTCCACTTT.

This chain connects TRBV12-3 or TRBV12-4 to TRBJ2-7, with 7 bases that match TRBD2. CDR3 size: 15 residues. Germline trimming cut 10 bases from V and 3 bases from J; bases unmatched to any gene: 15. The CDR3 region has the DNA TGTGCCACCTCACCGGGCGGCGGGAGTCTCTACGAGCAGTACTTC. Translation gives CATSPGGGSLYEQYF.

The chain couples TRBV12-3 or TRBV12-4 to TRBJ1-2; D not resolved. The CDR3 extends over 14 amino acids. The V end was cut by 5 bases, the J end by 7 bases, with 17 bases between. This chain's CDR3 is CASSRVRVAGGYTF. In DNA, the CDR3 is TGTGCCAGCAGTCGAGTCCGGGTCGCGGGTGGCTACACCTTC.

As concerns this clonotype: This may come from a read error, since a much larger clone is one base off. The chain joins TRBV24-1 to TRBJ2-1, with D possibly TRBD2 on 6 matching bases. With 7 bases removed from V and 5 bases from J, the gap between germline ends came to 17 bases. The CDR3 is 15 residues long. Germline V gene data show CDR1 as KGHDR and CDR2 as SFDVKD. Written as DNA, the CDR3 is TGTGCCACCAGCCCAGGGAACGGGGGACACAATGAGCAGTTCTTC. Its translation: CATSPGNGGHNEQFF.

This clonotype was seen at least ten times. The chain joins TRBV2 to TRBJ2-1; unclear D gene. This CDR3 comprises 13 residues. Germline V lookup: CDR1 SNHLY, CDR2 FYNNEI. V dropped 7 bases and J dropped 2 bases, with 9 bases sitting between them. The CDR3 DNA follows: TGTGCCAGCAAAGTAACCACCTACAATGAGCAGTTCTTC. Protein: CASKVTTYNEQFF.

This clonotype was found a few times. The rearrangement uses TRBV5-8 and TRBJ1-5; weak D call: TRBD1 (6 bases). Trimming pared 4 bases from V and 7 bases from J, leaving 18 bases between. Looked up from germline, CDR1 is SGHTS and CDR2 is YDEGEE. The CDR3 totals 15 residues. CDR3 sequence: CASSRDKRDIQPQHF. The CDR3, as DNA: TGTGCCAGCAGCCGGGACAAAAGGGACATCCAGCCCCAGCATTTT.